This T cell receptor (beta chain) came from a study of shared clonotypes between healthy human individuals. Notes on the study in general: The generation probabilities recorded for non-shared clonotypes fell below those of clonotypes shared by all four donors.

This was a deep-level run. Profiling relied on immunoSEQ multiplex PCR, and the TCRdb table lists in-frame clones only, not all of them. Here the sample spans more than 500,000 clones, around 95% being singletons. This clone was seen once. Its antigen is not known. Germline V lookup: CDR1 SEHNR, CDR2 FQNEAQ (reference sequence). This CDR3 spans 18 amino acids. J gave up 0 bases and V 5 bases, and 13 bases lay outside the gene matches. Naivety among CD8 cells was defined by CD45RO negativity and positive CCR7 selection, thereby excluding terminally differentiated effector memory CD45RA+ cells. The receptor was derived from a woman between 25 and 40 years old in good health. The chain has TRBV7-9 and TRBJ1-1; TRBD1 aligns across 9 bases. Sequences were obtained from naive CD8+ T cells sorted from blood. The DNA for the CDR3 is TGTGCCAGCAGCAGGGGACAGGGAATCTCCCCTATGAACACTGAAGCTTTCTTT. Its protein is CASSRGQGISPMNTEAFF.